A selection of T cell receptor beta chains follows, all from one sample in a study of T cell changes during pregnancy in multiple sclerosis. Sequencing was performed with immunoSEQ multiplex PCR; in TCRdb, only in-frame clones are kept and a portion is missing. Of about 38,000 clones listed, over 90% are singletons. Specimen: CD4+ T cells from peripheral blood mononuclear cells, collected after pregnancy. The source of these receptors is a female donor in good health, enrolled as a control in a pregnancy study. Each CDR3 is given with its conserved first and last residue. The D gene is left open where the match is weak. Clone sizes are given selectively: once, few, many, or a class where the clone is expanded.

V	D	J	size	CDR3	DNA
TRBV6-5	.	TRBJ2-7	medium-sized	CASSYAAGLSYEQYF	TGTGCCAGCAGTTACGCAGCGGGCCTCTCCTACGAGCAGTACTTC
TRBV30	TRBD1	TRBJ1-1	few	CAWSVGTGGITEAFF	TGTGCCTGGAGTGTAGGGACAGGGGGGATCACTGAAGCTTTCTTT
TRBV4-2	.	TRBJ1-2	.	CASSQDRAGYGYTF	TGTGCCAGCAGCCAAGATAGGGCAGGGTATGGCTACACCTTC
TRBV29-1	.	TRBJ2-3	.	CSVEGQYTDTQYF	TGCAGCGTTGAAGGACAGTACACAGATACGCAGTATTTT
TRBV10-3	.	TRBJ2-1	.	CAARDYNEQFF	TGTGCCGCCCGGGACTACAATGAGCAGTTCTTC
TRBV18	TRBD1	TRBJ1-1	.	CASSPSGTGRVTEAFF	TGTGCCAGCTCACCATCCGGGACAGGGAGGGTCACTGAAGCTTTCTTT
TRBV6-1	.	TRBJ1-2	.	CASSGRLYGYTF	TGTGCCAGCAGTGGGCGGCTCTATGGCTACACCTTC
TRBV7-2	TRBD2	TRBJ2-3	once	CASSLDGTRADTQYF	TGTGCCAGCAGCTTAGATGGGACTAGGGCGGATACGCAGTATTTT
TRBV12-5	.	TRBJ1-5	.	CASARSNSNQPQHF	TGTGCTAGTGCCCGGAGTAATAGCAATCAGCCCCAGCATTTT
TRBV5-4	TRBD1	TRBJ1-2	.	CASSLEGAHYGYTF	TGTGCCAGCAGCTTGGAGGGGGCCCACTATGGCTACACCTTC
TRBV27	.	TRBJ2-1	.	CASSLLDRYNEQFF	TGTGCCAGCAGTTTACTCGACAGGTACAATGAGCAGTTCTTC
TRBV10-2	.	TRBJ2-3	.	CASSFAASTDTQYF	TGCGCCAGCAGTTTTGCGGCTAGCACAGATACGCAGTATTTT
TRBV4-1	TRBD1	TRBJ1-1	.	CASSLTGQGFWNTEAFF	TGCGCCAGCAGCCTAACGGGACAGGGTTTTTGGAACACTGAAGCTTTCTTT
TRBV27	TRBD1	TRBJ2-7	.	CASSLRQGVEQYF	TGTGCCAGCAGTTTAAGACAGGGAGTCGAGCAGTACTTC
TRBV19	TRBD2	TRBJ2-1	.	CASSINGLAAKGQFF	TGTGCCAGTAGTATAAATGGGCTAGCGGCCAAGGGGCAGTTCTTC
TRBV7-2	TRBD2	TRBJ2-1	.	CASSPGTSGALGEQFF	TGTGCCAGCAGCCCCGGGACTAGCGGGGCCCTGGGTGAGCAGTTCTTC
TRBV7-9	TRBD1	TRBJ2-5	.	CASSLDRGGQETQYF	TGTGCCAGCAGCCTGGACAGGGGCGGGCAAGAGACCCAGTACTTC